This T cell receptor beta chain was recovered during a study of CXCR3-negative and CXCR3-positive naive CD8 T cells. On this clonotype itself: Its target is not known.

From germline, CDR1 is SGHRS and CDR2 YFSETQ. The CDR3 covers 14 residues. Libraries were UMI-labeled 5' RACE TRB cDNA. TCRdb reprocessed the 5' RACE reads, keeping one entry per CDR3 protein, no DNA. The sample shows more than 70,000 distinct CDR3 sequences, and 0.62% sits with its ten largest clones. Findings and limits, study-wide: Cryopreservation partially lowered CXCR3 expression, so most assays used fresh PBMCs. Hydrophobicity was higher for TRB CDR3s found in CXCR3-positive naive cells than in CXCR3-negative naive cells. For memory CD8+ cells diversity was much lower, but both naive subsets had comparably high diversity. The study found that naive CXCR3-negative and CXCR3-positive cells shared TRBV-TRBJ usage, while memory cells differed.

The chain uses TRBV5-1 and TRBJ2-1; checking the TCRdb D call of TRBD1 is not possible without DNA. Specimen: naive CXCR3+ CD8+ T cells from blood. Documented subset: CD45RO-CCR7+CD27+CD95- naive CD8+ T cells expressing CXCR3 (TNR3+). The receptor's source is a human donor in good health. Some clones in this sample may be carry-over from other donors' samples. This chain's CDR3 is CARPRQGPYNEQFF.